The 8 T cell receptor beta chains listed next were all sequenced from one sample in a study of T-cell reconstitution after alpha-beta-depleted transplantation in children. Unique molecular identifiers were built into the TCRbeta library. TCRdb reprocessed the PCR reads with MiXCR, giving one entry per CDR3 protein. The sample carries about 260,000 distinct CDR3 sequences, around a tenth recorded once. The material was peripheral blood, obtained 180 days after TCRalphabeta/CD19-depleted stem cell transplant. Receptors originate from a male patient between 2 and 15 years old who had a stem cell transplant for chronic granulomatous disease, so the T cells may come from the graft donor.

This clonotype was detected ten times or more. The V call is TRBV27, the J call TRBJ1-2, with D unclear. Germline lookup yields CDR1 MNHEY and CDR2 SMNVEV (reference sequence). The CDR3 runs 15 residues. The germline V and J ends were trimmed by 5 bases and 3 bases, with 16 bases remaining between them. CDR3 region: CASSPSDPGYYGYTF. CDR3 bases: TGTGCCAGCAGTCCCTCCGATCCGGGATACTATGGCTACACCTTC.

Ten or more counts support this clonotype. The V and J genes are TRBV29-1 and TRBJ1-5; D possibly corresponds to TRBD1 (5 bases). CDR1 is SQVTM and CDR2 is ANQGSEA in the germline V gene. V was shortened by 1 base and J by 3 bases, with 16 bases between the two germline ends. The CDR3 runs 16 residues. The CDR3 DNA reads TGCAGCGTTGAAGTCCGGACACTTACTCTCAATCAGCCCCAGCATTTT. Translated: CSVEVRTLTLNQPQHF. Looking up the rest from reference TRBV29-1 and TRBJ1-5 gives the full variable domain: SAVISQKPSRDICQRGTSLTIQCQVDSQVTMMFWYRQQPGQSLTLIATANQGSEATYESGFVIDKFPISRPNLTFSTLTVSNMSPEDSSIYLCSVEVRTLTLNQPQHFGDGTRLSIL.

This clonotype was counted ten times or more. The chain uses TRBV12-3 or TRBV12-4 and TRBJ2-1; weak D call: TRBD1 (6 bases). Trimming shortened V by 6 bases and J by 7 bases, and 19 bases separated the two germline ends. The CDR3 is 15 amino acids. DNA for the CDR3: TGTGCCAGCAGAACTACAGGGAAGGCCGAAAATGAGCAGTTCTTC. This sequence encodes CASRTTGKAENEQFF.

This clonotype was detected ten times or more. J is TRBJ2-5 and V is TRBV29-1, with 9 bases lining up with TRBD1. The CDR3 loop spans 13 amino acids. V shed 6 bases and J 1 base; nucleotides not matched to a gene: 3. Germline CDR1 reads SQVTM; CDR2 reads ANQGSEA. The CDR3 loop is CSVEQGAQETQYF. The CDR3 DNA reads TGCAGCGTAGAACAGGGGGCCCAAGAGACCCAGTACTTC.

This clonotype was observed many times. This chain uses TRBV28 with TRBJ2-7; D remains unclear. V dropped 3 bases and J dropped 2 bases, with 11 bases sitting between them. This CDR3 has 14 residues. Germline CDR1 and CDR2: MDHEN and SYDVKM. The DNA for the CDR3 is TGTGCCAGCAGTTTTAGTGGCAGGACCTACGAGCAGTACTTC. Translated, it gives CASSFSGRTYEQYF. Filled out from reference TRBV28 and TRBJ2-7, the complete variable domain reads DVKVTQSSRYLVKRTGEKVFLECVQDMDHENMFWYRQDPGLGLRLIYFSYDVKMKEKGDIPEGYSVSREKKERFSLILESASTNQTSMYLCASSFSGRTYEQYFGPGTRLTVT.

The V call is TRBV11-1, the J call TRBJ2-2; D perhaps matches TRBD2 (5 bases). Per germline, CDR1 SGHAT and CDR2 FQDESV (reference sequence). Trimming removed 8 bases from V and 6 bases from J, with 28 bases in between. The CDR3 is made up of 18 amino acids. The DNA of the CDR3 is TGTGCCAGCCGTGGAGAGCTCCCACCAAACGGGGAACCCGGGGAGCTGTTTTTT. It encodes CASRGELPPNGEPGELFF.

About this clonotype itself: This CDR3 fails to terminate in the conserved phenylalanine or tryptophan, so it likely reflects a read error. J is TRBJ2-3 and V is TRBV14, with D uncertain. The CDR3 runs 13 residues. Per germline, CDR1 SGHDN and CDR2 FVKESK. CDR3 residues: CGSSYIMTDTQYL. CDR3 nucleotides: TGTGGCAGCAGCTACATCATGACAGATACGCAGTATTTG.

This chain uses TRBV30 with TRBJ2-1, with TRBD2 matching 10 bases. Germline V lookup: CDR1 GTSNPN, CDR2 SVGIG (reference sequence). This CDR3 region has 16 residues. The ends lost 1 base at V and 1 base at J; junction bases unmatched: 4. The DNA of the CDR3 is TGTGCCTGGAGTGCCGGACTAGCGGCATCCTACAATGAGCAGTTCTTC. This codes for CAWSAGLAASYNEQFF.